The 8 T cell receptor beta chains listed next were all sequenced from one sample in a study of regulatory T cells in long-lasting Graves disease. Time point given: persistent/refractory GD, antithyroid drugs over 5 years with positive TRAb. PBMCs provided the RNA from which the TCR library was made. iRepertoire HTBI primers and Arm-PCR of CDR3 regions built TCR beta libraries. TCRdb recomputed calls from the multiplex PCR reads with MiXCR, one row per CDR3 protein. The table lists about 430,000 distinct CDR3 sequences, roughly 21% of them singletons, with 13% to 15% in the top ten. Sequencing used peripheral blood mononuclear cells (PBMCs), obtained when the disease was refractory, from a patient treated with antithyroid drugs. The receptors here all came from a female donor with Graves disease.

The chain links TRBV20-1 to TRBJ2-1, with 14 nucleotides matching TRBD2. The ends lost 1 base at V and 10 bases at J; junction bases unmatched: 6. The germline V gene encodes CDR1 DFQATT and CDR2 SNEGSKA (reference sequence). This CDR3 region has 15 residues. CDR3 residues: CSARVGTSGSGEQFF. The CDR3, as DNA: TGCAGTGCTAGAGTTGGGACTAGCGGGAGCGGGGAGCAGTTCTTC.

V is TRBV24-1 and J is TRBJ2-3; D is possibly TRBD2 (6 bases). CDR3 length: 18 residues. In germline, CDR1 is KGHDR, CDR2 SFDVKD. V was shortened by 5 bases and J by 0 bases, with 20 bases between the two germline ends. The CDR3 DNA reads TGTGCCACCAGTGGTTTCAGCGGGCGCGCAACTAGCACAGATACGCAGTATTTT. This translates into CATSGFSGRATSTDTQYF.

This clonotype was counted a few times. CDR3 DNA sequence: TGTGCCAGCATCTCTAGCGGGAGTGGATCCTACAATGAGCAGTTCTTC. This sequence encodes CASISSGSGSYNEQFF. The chain carries TRBV28 and TRBJ2-1; 10 bases map to TRBD2. Germline CDR1 and CDR2: MDHEN and SYDVKM. This CDR3 is built from 16 residues. J was trimmed by 1 base and V by 7 bases; bases with no gene match: 7.

Concerning this clonotype itself: It is likely a read error: a sequence one base away is far more abundant. This chain uses TRBV2 with TRBJ1-1; D remains unclear. The CDR3 contains 13 residues. Deletions cut 6 bases from V and 10 bases from J, with 18 bases between. Germline CDR1 is SNHLY and CDR2 is FYNNEI. The CDR3 nucleotides read TGTGCCAGCAGCTTAAGCTCTGTGGCTGGAGCTTTCTTT. Translated, it gives CASSLSSVAGAFF.

This chain joins TRBV28 and TRBJ1-2; D not resolved. The CDR3 extends over 12 amino acids. Germline CDR1 MDHEN, CDR2 SYDVKM. Trimming took 3 bases from V and 7 from J, leaving 9 bases between them. The CDR3 is CASSFTTRGYTF. Written as DNA, the CDR3 is TGTGCCAGCAGTTTTACAACTCGTGGCTACACCTTC.

This clonotype has ten or more counts. The gene calls are TRBV6-1 and TRBJ2-7; D may be TRBD1 or TRBD2 (6 bases each). This CDR3 is built from 16 residues. V lost 11 bases, J lost 7 bases, and 30 bases lay in between. Germline lookup yields CDR1 MNHNS and CDR2 SASEGT. DNA for the CDR3: TGTGCCGCGGGGCAGGGGAAGACGAGTCTGACTTGGGAGCAGTACTTC. This encodes CAAGQGKTSLTWEQYF.

The chain is built from TRBV3-1 and TRBJ1-1, with D perhaps matching TRBD1 (6 bases). The CDR3 is made up of 14 amino acids. The ends were cut back, 3 bases at V and 10 bases at J, with 18 bases in the middle. CDR1 LGHDT and CDR2 YNNKEL come from the germline V gene (reference sequence). The CDR3 bases are TGTGCCAGCAGCCAGTTGGACGGACAGAATCGAGCTTTCTTT. Translation: CASSQLDGQNRAFF.

The genes are TRBV29-1 and TRBJ2-7; D unresolved. CDR1 is SQVTM, CDR2 ANQGSEA, per germline. The CDR3 spans 12 residues. V dropped 5 bases and J dropped 2 bases, with 10 bases sitting between them. CDR3 sequence: CSVRFRPYEQYF. In DNA form, the CDR3 reads TGCAGCGTTCGGTTCAGACCCTACGAGCAGTACTTC.